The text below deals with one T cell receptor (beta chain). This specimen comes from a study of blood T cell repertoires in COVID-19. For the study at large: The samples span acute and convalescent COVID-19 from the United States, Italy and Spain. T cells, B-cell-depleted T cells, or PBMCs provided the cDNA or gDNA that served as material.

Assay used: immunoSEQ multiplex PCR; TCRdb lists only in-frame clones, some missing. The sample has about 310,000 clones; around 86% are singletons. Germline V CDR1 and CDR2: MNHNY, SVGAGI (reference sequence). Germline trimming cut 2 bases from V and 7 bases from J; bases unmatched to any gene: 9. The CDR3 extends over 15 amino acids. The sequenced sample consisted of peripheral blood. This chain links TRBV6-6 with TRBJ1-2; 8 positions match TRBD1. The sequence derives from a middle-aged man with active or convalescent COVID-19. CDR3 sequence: CASSYLDPGQAGYTF. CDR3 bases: TGTGCCAGCAGTTACCTAGATCCGGGACAGGCTGGCTACACCTTC.